This TCR beta chain was observed in a study of response to subunit inactivated influenza vaccine. Study-level findings and limits: After each seasonal influenza vaccination, few new T cells are recruited, the authors suggested.

About this clonotype itself: No antigen is known for it.

TCRdb reanalysed the RT-PCR reads using MiXCR and keeps one entry per CDR3 protein. The sample includes 800,000 to 1,000,000 distinct CDR3 sequences, about 20% of them seen just once. The V and J ends lost 1 base and 0 bases, in that order; junction bases with no gene match: 7. Germline V gene lookup returns CDR1 MGHRA and CDR2 YSYEKL. This CDR3 comprises 19 residues. The clonotype comes from a man aged 45-60 years who received an inactivated influenza vaccine. The sample consisted of PBMCs from blood, taken 4 to 6 days after vaccination. This chain connects TRBV4-1 to TRBJ2-3; 13 bases are shared with TRBD2. CDR3 nucleotide sequence: TGCGCCAGCAGCCAAGGACTAGCGGGGGGACCCCTTAGCACAGATACGCAGTATTTT. This sequence encodes CASSQGLAGGPLSTDTQYF.